The TCR beta chain described here comes from a study of Tregs in tolerant kidney transplant recipients. Clones were read by immunoSEQ multiplex PCR, and TCRdb kept only the in-frame ones, dropping some. Found here are about 46,000 clones, roughly nine tenths of them singletons; the top ten hold 0.7%. The sequence was obtained from a human donor in good health. Material: Tregs from blood.

The CDR3 reads CASSPQGGEHGYTF. Here the CDR3 DNA reads TGTGCCAGCTCACCACAAGGGGGCGAACATGGCTACACCTTC. The chain links TRBV18 to TRBJ1-2, with TRBD1 identical over 7 bases. Losses at the gene ends were 1 base for V and 6 bases for J; bases not matched to a gene: 5. CDR3 size: 14 residues. From germline, CDR1 is KGHSH and CDR2 LQKENI.